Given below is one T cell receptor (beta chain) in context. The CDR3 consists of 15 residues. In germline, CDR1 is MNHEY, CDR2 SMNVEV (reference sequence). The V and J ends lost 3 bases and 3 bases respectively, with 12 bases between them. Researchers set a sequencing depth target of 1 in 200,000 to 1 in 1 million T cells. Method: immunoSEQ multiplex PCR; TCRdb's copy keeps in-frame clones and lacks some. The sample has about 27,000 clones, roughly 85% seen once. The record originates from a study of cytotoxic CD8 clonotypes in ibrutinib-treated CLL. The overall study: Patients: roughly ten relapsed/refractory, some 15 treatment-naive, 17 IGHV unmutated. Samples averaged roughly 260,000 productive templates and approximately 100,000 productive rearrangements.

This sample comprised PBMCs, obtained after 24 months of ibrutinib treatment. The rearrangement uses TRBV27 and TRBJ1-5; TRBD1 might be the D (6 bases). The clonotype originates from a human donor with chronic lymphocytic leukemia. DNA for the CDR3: TGTGCCAGCAGTTTTCAAACAGGGTTCAATCAGCCCCAGCATTTT. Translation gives CASSFQTGFNQPQHF.